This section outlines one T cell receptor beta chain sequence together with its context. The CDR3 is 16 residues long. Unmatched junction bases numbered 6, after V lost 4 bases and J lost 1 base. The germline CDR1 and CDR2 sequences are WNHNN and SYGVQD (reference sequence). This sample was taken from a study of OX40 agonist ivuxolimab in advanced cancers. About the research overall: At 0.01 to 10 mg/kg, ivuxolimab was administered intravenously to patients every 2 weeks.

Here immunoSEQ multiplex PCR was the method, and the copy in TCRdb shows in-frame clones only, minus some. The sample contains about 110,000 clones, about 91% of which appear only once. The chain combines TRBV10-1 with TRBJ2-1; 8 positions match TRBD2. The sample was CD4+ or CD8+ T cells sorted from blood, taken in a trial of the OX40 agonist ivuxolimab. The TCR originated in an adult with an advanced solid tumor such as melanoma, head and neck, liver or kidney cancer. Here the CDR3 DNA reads TGCGCCAGCAGTGGGGTTGCGGGAGGTTCCTACAATGAGCAGTTCTTC. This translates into CASSGVAGGSYNEQFF.